Listed here are 2 T cell receptor beta chains from one sample, sequenced in a study of shared clonotypes between healthy human individuals. Generated by immunoSEQ multiplex PCR, the TCRdb table keeps only in-frame clones and is missing some. The table records around 990,000 clones, approximately 80% of them present only once. Material for sequencing was memory CD4+ T cells from PBMCs. The subset denotes: CD45RA-negative fraction. The receptors stem from a man younger than 35 in good health. Some clones in this sample may be carry-over from other donors' samples.

In its sample, this clone was seen a few times. The sample has other DNA sequences that encode this CDR3 too. The chain links TRBV5-1 to TRBJ1-3; D gene ambiguous. Per germline, CDR1 SGHRS and CDR2 YFSETQ. Trimming stripped 0 bases from V and 4 bases from J, with 2 bases between. This CDR3 comprises 12 residues. The CDR3, as DNA: TGCGCCAGCAGCTTGGACGGAAACACCATATATTTT. Encoded protein: CASSLDGNTIYF.

CDR3 coding DNA: TGCGCCAGCAGCTTGGCCGTGGGAGGGGGCACCTACAATGAGCAGTTCTTC. Its protein product is CASSLAVGGGTYNEQFF. The chain is built from TRBV5-1 and TRBJ2-1; D tentatively fits TRBD1 or TRBD2 (7 bases each). Trimming left V 0 bases short and J 2 bases short, with 15 bases between. CDR3 length: 17 residues. Germline V gene lookup returns CDR1 SGHRS and CDR2 YFSETQ.